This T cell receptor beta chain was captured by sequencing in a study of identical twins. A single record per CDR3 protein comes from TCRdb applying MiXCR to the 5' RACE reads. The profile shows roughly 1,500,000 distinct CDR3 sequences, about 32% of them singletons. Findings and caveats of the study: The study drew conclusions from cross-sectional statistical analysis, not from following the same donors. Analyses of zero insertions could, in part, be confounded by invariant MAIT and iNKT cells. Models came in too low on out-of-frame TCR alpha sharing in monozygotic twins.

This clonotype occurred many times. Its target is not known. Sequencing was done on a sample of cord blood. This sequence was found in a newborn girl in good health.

This CDR3 is CASSQAGNSYEQYF. DNA for the CDR3: TGTGCCAGCAGCCAAGCTGGGAACTCCTACGAGCAGTACTTC. The rearrangement uses TRBV4-2 and TRBJ2-7; D is undetermined. Looked up from germline, CDR1 is LGHNA and CDR2 is YNFKEQ. The V and J ends lost 1 base and 0 bases respectively, with 7 bases between them. The CDR3 extends over 14 amino acids.